This TCR beta chain was captured in a study of breast tumors, draining lymph nodes, adjacent tissues. A remark on this clonotype: What it binds is unknown.

Study conclusions and caveats: Luminal-like breast cancer showed significantly greater tumor-nontumor repertoire similarity than basal-like breast cancer did. Findings are consistent with lymph node origin and intratumoral expansion of most tumor T cells. Tumor TCR diversity was below lymph nodes but above nontumor tissue.

Samples came from axillary lymph nodes draining the breast cancer. One entry per CDR3 protein results from TCRdb running MiXCR on the multiplex PCR reads. The sample records around 130,000 distinct CDR3 sequences, roughly 21% being singletons. V was clipped by 8 bases and J by 2 bases, with 7 bases between them. CDR1 and CDR2 from the germline V gene are MGHDK and SYGVNS. The CDR3 is 12 amino acids. V gene TRBV25-1 combines with J gene TRBJ1-5; D is unresolved. The sequenced material came from axillary lymph node tissue. The sequence was obtained from a female donor with breast cancer. Some clones in this sample may be carry-over from other donors' samples. CDR3: CASARGNQPQHF. DNA for the CDR3: TGTGCCAGCGCGAGGGGCAATCAGCCCCAGCATTTT.